The present T cell receptor (beta chain) was sequenced within a study of identical twins. Study-wide results and limits: Within cord blood, abundant beta clonotypes carried fewer insertions, but memory repertoires showed no such trend. Models predicted too little out-of-frame TCR alpha sharing in monozygotic twins.

Template switching introduced a universal primer site, and the cDNA bore unique molecular identifiers. MiXCR, applied by TCRdb to the 5' RACE reads, yields one record per CDR3 protein. The table shows hundreds of thousands of distinct CDR3 sequences, with about 9.4% occurring only once. As to this clonotype: Its antigen remains unknown.

The CDR3 is made up of 12 amino acids. Trimming cost V 8 bases and J 0 bases, with 5 bases left between them. CDR1 and CDR2 (germline): LGHDT, YNNKEL (reference sequence). The same data also contributed to another study, on yellow fever vaccine responses in identical twins.

The chain employs TRBV3-1 and TRBJ2-1; tentatively, D is TRBD1 (5 bases). This sequence originates from a woman between 18 and 29 years old in good health. Sequences were obtained from PBMCs. The CDR3 sequence: CASGASYNEQFF. CDR3 in DNA: TGTGCCAGCGGGGCCTCCTACAATGAGCAGTTCTTC.